Sequencing of this T cell receptor beta chain was carried out in a study of radiotherapy plus CTLA-4 blockade in lung cancer. Study context: Disease control reached approximately 30%, with objective responses in over 15%.

Ipilimumab CTLA-4 blockade and focal radiation were given to patients with chemo-refractory metastatic non-small-cell lung cancer. CDR1 LNHDA and CDR2 SQIVND come from the germline V gene (reference sequence). Trimming took 5 bases from V and 4 from J, leaving 14 bases between them. This CDR3 has 15 amino acids. Profiled with immunoSEQ multiplex PCR; TCRdb holds only in-frame clones, not every one. The sample includes some 70,000 clones, 79% of them seen just once. This chain links TRBV19 with TRBJ1-4; D remains unclear. The sequence derives from a human donor with non-small cell lung cancer who had a complete response to radiotherapy plus ipilimumab. Sequencing was performed on peripheral blood, taken from a patient treated with radiotherapy plus ipilimumab. The CDR3 protein is CASSSKGLNNEKLFF. The CDR3 bases are TGTGCCAGTAGTTCAAAAGGACTGAATAATGAAAAACTGTTTTTT.